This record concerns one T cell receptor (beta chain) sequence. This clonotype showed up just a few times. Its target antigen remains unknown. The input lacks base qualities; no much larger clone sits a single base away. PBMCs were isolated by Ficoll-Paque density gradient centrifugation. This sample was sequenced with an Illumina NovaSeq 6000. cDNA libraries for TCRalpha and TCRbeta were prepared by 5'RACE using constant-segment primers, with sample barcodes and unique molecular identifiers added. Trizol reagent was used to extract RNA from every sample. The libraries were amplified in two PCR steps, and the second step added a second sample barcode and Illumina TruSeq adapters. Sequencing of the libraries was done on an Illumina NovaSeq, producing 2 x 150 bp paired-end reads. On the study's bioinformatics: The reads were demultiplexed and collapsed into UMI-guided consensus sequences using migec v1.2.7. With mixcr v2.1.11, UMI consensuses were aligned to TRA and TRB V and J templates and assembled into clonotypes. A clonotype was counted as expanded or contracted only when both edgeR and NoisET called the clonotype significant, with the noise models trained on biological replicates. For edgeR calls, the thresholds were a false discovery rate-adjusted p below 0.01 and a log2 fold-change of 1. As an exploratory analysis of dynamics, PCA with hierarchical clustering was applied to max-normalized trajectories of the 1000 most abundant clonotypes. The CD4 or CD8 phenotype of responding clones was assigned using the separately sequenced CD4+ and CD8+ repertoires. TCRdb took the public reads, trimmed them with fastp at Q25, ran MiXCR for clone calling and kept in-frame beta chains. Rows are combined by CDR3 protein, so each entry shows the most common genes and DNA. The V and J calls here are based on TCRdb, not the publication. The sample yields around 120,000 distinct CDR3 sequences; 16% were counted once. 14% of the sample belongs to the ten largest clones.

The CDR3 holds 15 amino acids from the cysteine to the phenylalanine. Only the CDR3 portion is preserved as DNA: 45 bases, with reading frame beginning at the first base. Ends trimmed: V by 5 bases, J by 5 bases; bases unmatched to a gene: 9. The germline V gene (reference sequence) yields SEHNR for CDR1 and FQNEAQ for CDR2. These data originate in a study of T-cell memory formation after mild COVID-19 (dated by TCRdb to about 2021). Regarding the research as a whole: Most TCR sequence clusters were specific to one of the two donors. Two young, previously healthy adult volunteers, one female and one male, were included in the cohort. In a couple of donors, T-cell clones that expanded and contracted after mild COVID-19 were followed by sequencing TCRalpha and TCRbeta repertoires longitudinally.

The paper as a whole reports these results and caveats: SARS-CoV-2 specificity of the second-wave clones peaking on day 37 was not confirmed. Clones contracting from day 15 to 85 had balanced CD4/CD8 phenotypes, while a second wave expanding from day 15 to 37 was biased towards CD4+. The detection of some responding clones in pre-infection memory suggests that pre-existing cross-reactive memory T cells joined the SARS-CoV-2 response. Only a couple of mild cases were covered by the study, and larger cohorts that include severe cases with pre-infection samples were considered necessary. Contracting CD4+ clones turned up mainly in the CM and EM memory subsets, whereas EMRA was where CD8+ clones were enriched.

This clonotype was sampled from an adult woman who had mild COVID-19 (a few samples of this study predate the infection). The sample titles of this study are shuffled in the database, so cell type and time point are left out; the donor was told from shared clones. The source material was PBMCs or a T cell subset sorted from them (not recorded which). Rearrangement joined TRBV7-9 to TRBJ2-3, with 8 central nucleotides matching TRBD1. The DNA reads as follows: TGTGCCAGCAGCCCCCCGGGACAGGCGAGAGATACGCAGTATTTT. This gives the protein CASSPPGQARDTQYF.